The 17 T cell receptor beta chains listed next were all sequenced from one sample in a study of T-cell reconstitution after alpha-beta-depleted transplantation in children. Using unique molecular identifiers, the investigators prepared the TCRbeta library. In TCRdb, the PCR reads were re-called with MiXCR into one record per CDR3 protein. Altogether over 85,000 distinct CDR3 sequences are present, approximately 10% being singletons, with the ten largest covering about 7.3%. The starting material was PBMCs from the stem cell graft donor, obtained from the stem cell graft. The receptors were gathered from a human donor who donated a stem cell graft to a child with acute lymphoblastic leukemia.

This clonotype was detected ten times or more. V gene TRBV5-6 combines with J gene TRBJ2-1, with a weak D call TRBD1 (5 bases). The CDR3 runs 14 residues. V was trimmed by 0 bases and J by 7 bases, leaving 11 bases between them. Germline-derived CDR1 and CDR2 are SGHDT and YYEEEE. In DNA form, the CDR3 reads TGTGCCAGCAGCTTGGGGGGCCACGGAAATGAGCAGTTCTTC. Translation: CASSLGGHGNEQFF. Full variable domain (outside the CDR3, taken from reference TRBV5-6 and TRBJ2-1): DAGVTQSPTHLIKTRGQQVTLRCSPKSGHDTVSWYQQALGQGPQFIFQYYEEEERQRGNFPDRFSGHQFPNYSSELNVNALLLGDSALYLCASSLGGHGNEQFFGPGTRLTVL.

This clonotype was detected ten times or more. V and J are TRBV25-1 and TRBJ1-1; unclear D gene. The CDR3 is 14 residues long. Trimming removed 1 base at V and 0 bases at J, with 6 bases between. Germline V CDR1 and CDR2: MGHDK, SYGVNS. This CDR3 is CASSESSLNTEAFF. CDR3 DNA sequence: TGTGCCAGCAGTGAATCTAGTTTGAACACTGAAGCTTTCTTT.

This clonotype occurred many times. The J gene is TRBJ2-4, the V gene TRBV12-3 or TRBV12-4, with D unclear. V was shortened by 2 bases and J by 5 bases, with 16 bases between the two germline ends. This CDR3 is built from 16 residues. This CDR3 is CASSLTPGRLENIQYF. In DNA, the CDR3 is TGTGCCAGCAGTTTAACACCTGGACGATTAGAAAACATTCAGTACTTC.

This clonotype was picked up many times. The V and J genes are TRBV19 and TRBJ1-2; D is possibly TRBD1 (6 bases). This CDR3 spans 13 amino acids. Germline V CDR1 and CDR2: LNHDA, SQIVND (reference sequence). CDR3 in DNA: TGTGCGACGACCCCAGGGGATTTCTATGGCTACACCTTC. This gives the protein CATTPGDFYGYTF. Variable domain in full (rest from reference TRBV19 and TRBJ1-2): DGGITQSPKYLFRKEGQNVTLSCEQNLNHDAMYWYRQDPGQGLRLIYYSQIVNDFQKGDIAEGYSVSREKKESFPLTVTSAQKNPTAFYLCATTPGDFYGYTFGSGTRLTVV.

This clonotype came up many times. V usage is TRBV7-9 and J usage is TRBJ2-2, with TRBD1 identical over 7 bases. Germline lookup yields CDR1 SEHNR and CDR2 FQNEAQ (reference sequence). After removal of 3 bases from V and 9 bases from J, the junction contained 10 bases not matched to a gene. CDR3 length equals 15 residues. The CDR3: CASSFGDRRVRELFF. The CDR3 DNA reads TGTGCCAGCAGCTTTGGGGACAGAAGGGTCCGGGAGCTGTTTTTT.

Many counts were recorded for this clonotype. CDR3 in amino acids: CASSLGQALNQPQHF. CDR3 in DNA: TGTGCCAGCAGTTTAGGACAGGCATTAAATCAGCCCCAGCATTTT. The rearrangement links TRBV27 to TRBJ1-5; 7 bases map to TRBD1. The CDR3 has 15 amino acids. Looked up from germline, CDR1 is MNHEY and CDR2 is SMNVEV (reference sequence). V gave up 2 bases and J gave up 4 bases; unmatched junction bases: 5.

This clonotype was found many times. V and J are TRBV9 and TRBJ2-3; D is unresolved. With 2 bases removed from V and 1 base from J, the gap between germline ends came to 11 bases. Germline values: CDR1 SGDLS, CDR2 YYNGEE. The CDR3 runs to 15 residues. The CDR3 coding sequence is TGTGCCAGCAGCGTCCGCCCTGGAGGCACAGATACGCAGTATTTT. Its translation: CASSVRPGGTDTQYF.

The chain joins TRBV5-5 to TRBJ2-1; tentative D call: TRBD2 (7 bases). V dropped 0 bases and J dropped 0 bases, with 10 bases sitting between them. This CDR3 contains 16 residues. CDR1 and CDR2 from the germline V gene are SGHKS and YYEKEE (reference sequence). CDR3 sequence: CASSLARGASYNEQFF. Written as DNA, the CDR3 is TGTGCCAGCAGCTTGGCCCGGGGGGCCTCCTACAATGAGCAGTTCTTC.

The chain joins TRBV3-1 to TRBJ2-1, with 9 bases identical to TRBD2. Germline trimming cut 11 bases from V and 0 bases from J; bases unmatched to any gene: 17. Germline V CDR1 and CDR2: LGHDT, YNNKEL (reference sequence). CDR3 size: 18 residues. For the CDR3, the DNA is TGTGCCTGCACCCGGGGTCTAGCGGGACCTAGCTCCTACAATGAGCAGTTCTTC. Translated, it gives CACTRGLAGPSSYNEQFF.

The table lists this clonotype with a count of one. A much more abundant neighbour one base away suggests this may be a read error. The V call is TRBV19, the J call TRBJ2-1, with TRBD1 as a possible D gene (7 bases). Germline V lookup: CDR1 LNHDA, CDR2 SQIVND (reference sequence). V lost 4 bases, J lost 8 bases, and 18 bases lay in between. This CDR3 has 15 residues. This chain's CDR3 is CASSTRQGGSDEQFF. As DNA, the CDR3 is TGTGCCAGTAGTACAAGACAGGGAGGTTCGGATGAGCAGTTCTTC.

This clonotype was seen ten or more times. The chain carries TRBV29-1 and TRBJ2-3; TRBD1 agrees at 9 bases. The CDR3 runs to 16 residues. The ends lost 3 bases at V and 3 bases at J; junction bases unmatched: 10. The V gene's germline CDR1 is SQVTM and CDR2 ANQGSEA. The CDR3 is CSVDGITGGATDTQYF. The CDR3 bases are TGCAGCGTTGACGGGATTACAGGGGGCGCAACAGATACGCAGTATTTT.

This clonotype came up many times. The chain links TRBV7-3 to TRBJ2-6, with TRBD1 matching over 7 bases. CDR3 size: 15 residues. With 6 bases clipped from V and 2 bases from J, the junction kept 4 bases outside the gene matches. The germline gives CDR1 SGHTA, CDR2 FQGTGA. The CDR3 protein is CASSPTGAGANVLTF. The CDR3 DNA is TGTGCCAGCAGTCCTACAGGGGCTGGGGCCAACGTCCTGACTTTC.

This clonotype was recorded at least ten times. The CDR3 region is CASSVGIDEQFF. In nucleotides, the CDR3 is TGTGCCAGCAGCGTAGGGATAGATGAGCAGTTCTTC. The chain recombines TRBV9 with TRBJ2-1; D is ambiguous. V lost 0 bases and J lost 8, with 6 bases in between. CDR3 length equals 12 residues. CDR1 is SGDLS and CDR2 is YYNGEE in the germline V gene.

Many counts were recorded for this clonotype. The chain uses TRBV4-3 and TRBJ2-5, with 8 bases matching TRBD2. Germline V gene lookup returns CDR1 LGHNA and CDR2 YSLEER. The CDR3 runs to 17 residues. J was trimmed by 5 bases and V by 0 bases; bases with no gene match: 11. Written as DNA, the CDR3 is TGCGCCAGCAGCCAAGATGGGGGGACTAGGGGTTCGGAGACCCAGTACTTC. Protein product: CASSQDGGTRGSETQYF.

Turning to this clonotype: A much larger clone lies one base from this, so it may be a read error. V usage is TRBV15 and J usage is TRBJ2-2; tentatively, D is TRBD2 (6 bases). The CDR3 sequence is 14 residues long. CDR1 and CDR2 (germline): LNHNV, YYDKDF (reference sequence). The CDR3 nucleotides read TGTGCCACGCACGGGACTTTGAACACCAGGGAGCTGTTTTTT. The encoded protein is CATHGTLNTRELFF.

This clonotype occurred many times. The genes are TRBV14 and TRBJ2-5; D not certain. Trimming removed 4 bases at V and 1 base at J, with 7 bases between. Germline V gene data show CDR1 as SGHDN and CDR2 as FVKESK. The CDR3 covers 13 residues. This CDR3 reads CASSLSLQETQYF. CDR3 DNA: TGTGCCAGCAGCCTCAGCCTCCAAGAGACCCAGTACTTC.

This clonotype was recorded many times. The gene calls are TRBV7-2 and TRBJ2-5; D might be TRBD2 (5 bases). The V end lost 4 bases, the J end lost 5 bases, and 20 bases lay between the germline ends. Germline V CDR1 and CDR2: SGHTA, FQGNSA. The CDR3 contains 16 residues. The CDR3 is CASSSTSRAREETQYF. In DNA form, the CDR3 reads TGTGCCAGCAGCTCTACTAGTCGGGCAAGGGAGGAGACCCAGTACTTC. The full variable domain, rest sourced from reference TRBV7-2 and TRBJ2-5, is GAGVSQSPSNKVTEKGKDVELRCDPISGHTALYWYRQSLGQGLEFLIYFQGNSAPDKSGLPSDRFSAERTGGSVSTLTIQRTQQEDSAVYLCASSSTSRAREETQYFGPGTRLLVL.